A selection of T cell receptor beta chains follows, all from one sample in a study of CD8 T cells in ankylosing spondylitis. Each CDR3 protein gets one entry after TCRdb re-called the 5' RACE reads with MiXCR. The sample holds roughly 280,000 distinct CDR3 sequences, roughly 20% seen once. The sequencing input was blood, either unsorted or a sorted T cell fraction (not recorded which). The receptors stem from a male donor with ankylosing spondylitis or in good health (not recorded which). CDR3s include the opening cysteine and the closing phenylalanine or tryptophan.

J gene	V gene	CDR3 protein
TRBJ2-1	TRBV12-3/TRBV12-4	CASSPNPDRGLEQFF
TRBJ2-3	TRBV25-1	CASSVAGLGTDTQYF
TRBJ2-1	TRBV4-1	CASSQASENEQFF
TRBJ1-5	TRBV5-1	CASSLGQGENQSQHF
TRBJ2-5	TRBV20-1	CSARDSGRAYETQYF
TRBJ2-3	TRBV20-1	CSPDVFSGRTDTQYF
TRBJ2-1	TRBV7-3	CASSYLGATDEQFF
TRBJ1-6	TRBV5-1	CASSPLGLGAPGSPLHF
TRBJ1-3	TRBV6-1	CASPGQGSGNTIYF
TRBJ1-5	TRBV20-1	CSAKYRGYHQPQHF
TRBJ2-1	TRBV5-1	CASSSGRLTYNAQFF
TRBJ2-3	TRBV28	CASSGPQRTGADTQYF
TRBJ2-1	TRBV20-1	CSARDRAPGPYNEQFF
TRBJ2-1	TRBV5-1	CASSAGVGSYNEQFF
TRBJ2-2	TRBV19	CASSIERPDTGELFF
TRBJ2-1	TRBV20-1	CSAQGSGAYNEQFF
TRBJ1-2	TRBV5-4	CASSLHDRGGYGYTF
TRBJ2-3	TRBV5-1	CASTPGGNADTQYF
TRBJ2-3	TRBV5-1	CASSLERGQDTQYF
TRBJ2-1	TRBV5-4	CASSPTSGSTSYNEQFF
TRBJ2-3	TRBV6-1	CASSGGQGATDTQYF
TRBJ1-5	TRBV29-1	CSVVTENSNQPQHF
TRBJ1-2	TRBV12-3/TRBV12-4	CASSLGTGVGYTF
TRBJ1-2	TRBV9	CASSVEGTHGYTF